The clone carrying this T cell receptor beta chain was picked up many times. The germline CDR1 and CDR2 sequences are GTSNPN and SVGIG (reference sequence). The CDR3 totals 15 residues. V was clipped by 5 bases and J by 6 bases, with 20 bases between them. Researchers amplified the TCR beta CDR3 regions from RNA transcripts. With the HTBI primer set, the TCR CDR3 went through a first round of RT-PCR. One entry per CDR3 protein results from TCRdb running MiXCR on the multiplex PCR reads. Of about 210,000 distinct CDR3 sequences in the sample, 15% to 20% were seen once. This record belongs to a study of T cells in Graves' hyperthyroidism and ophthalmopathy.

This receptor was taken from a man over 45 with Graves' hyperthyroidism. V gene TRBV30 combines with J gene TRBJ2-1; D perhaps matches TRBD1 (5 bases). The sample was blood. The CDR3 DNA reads TGTGCCTGGGACAGCCCGACAGAAGATGTCAATGAGCAGTTCTTC. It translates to CAWDSPTEDVNEQFF.